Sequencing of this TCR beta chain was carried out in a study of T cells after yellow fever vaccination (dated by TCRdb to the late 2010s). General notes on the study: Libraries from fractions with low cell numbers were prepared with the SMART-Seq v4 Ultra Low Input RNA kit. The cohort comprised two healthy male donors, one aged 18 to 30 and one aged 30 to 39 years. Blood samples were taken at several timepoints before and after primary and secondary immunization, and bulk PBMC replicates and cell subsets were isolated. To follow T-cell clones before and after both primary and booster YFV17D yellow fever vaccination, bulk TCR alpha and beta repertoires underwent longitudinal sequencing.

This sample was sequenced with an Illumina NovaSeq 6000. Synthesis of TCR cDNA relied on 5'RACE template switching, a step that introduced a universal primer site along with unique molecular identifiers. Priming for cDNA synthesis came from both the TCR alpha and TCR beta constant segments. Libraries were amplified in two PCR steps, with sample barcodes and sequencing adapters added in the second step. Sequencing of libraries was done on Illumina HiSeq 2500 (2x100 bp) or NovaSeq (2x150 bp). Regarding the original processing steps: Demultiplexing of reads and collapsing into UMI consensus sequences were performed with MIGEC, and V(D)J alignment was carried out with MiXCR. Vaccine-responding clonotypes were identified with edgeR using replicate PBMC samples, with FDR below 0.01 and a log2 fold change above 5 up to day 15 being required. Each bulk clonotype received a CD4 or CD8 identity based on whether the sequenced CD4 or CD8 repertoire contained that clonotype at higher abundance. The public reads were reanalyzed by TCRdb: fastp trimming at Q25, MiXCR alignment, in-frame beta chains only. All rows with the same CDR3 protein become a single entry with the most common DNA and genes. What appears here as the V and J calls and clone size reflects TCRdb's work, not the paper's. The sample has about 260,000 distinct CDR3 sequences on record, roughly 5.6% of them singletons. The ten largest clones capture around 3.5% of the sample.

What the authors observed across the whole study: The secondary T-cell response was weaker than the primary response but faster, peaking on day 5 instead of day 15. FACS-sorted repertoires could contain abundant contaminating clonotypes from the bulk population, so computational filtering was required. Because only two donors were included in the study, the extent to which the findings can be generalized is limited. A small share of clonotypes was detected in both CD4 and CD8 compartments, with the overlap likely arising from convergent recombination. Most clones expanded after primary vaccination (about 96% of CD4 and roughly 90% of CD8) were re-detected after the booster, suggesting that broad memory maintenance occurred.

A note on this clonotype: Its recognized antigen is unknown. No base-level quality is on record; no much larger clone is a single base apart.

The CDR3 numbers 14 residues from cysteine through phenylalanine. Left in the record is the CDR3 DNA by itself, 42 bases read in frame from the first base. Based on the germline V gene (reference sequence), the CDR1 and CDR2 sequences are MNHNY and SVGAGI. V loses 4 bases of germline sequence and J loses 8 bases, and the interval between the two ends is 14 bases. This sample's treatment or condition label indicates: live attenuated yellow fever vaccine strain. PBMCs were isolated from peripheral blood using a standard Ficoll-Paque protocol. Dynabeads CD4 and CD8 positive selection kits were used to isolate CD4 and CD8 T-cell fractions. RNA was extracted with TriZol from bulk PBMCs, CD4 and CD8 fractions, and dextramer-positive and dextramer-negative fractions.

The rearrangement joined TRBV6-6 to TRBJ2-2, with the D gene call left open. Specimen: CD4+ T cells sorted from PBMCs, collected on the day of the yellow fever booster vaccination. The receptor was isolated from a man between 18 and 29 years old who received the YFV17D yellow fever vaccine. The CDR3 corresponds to CASSSRLLRGELFF. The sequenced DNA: TGTGCCAGCAGTTCGAGACTCCTTCGAGGGGAGCTGTTTTTT.